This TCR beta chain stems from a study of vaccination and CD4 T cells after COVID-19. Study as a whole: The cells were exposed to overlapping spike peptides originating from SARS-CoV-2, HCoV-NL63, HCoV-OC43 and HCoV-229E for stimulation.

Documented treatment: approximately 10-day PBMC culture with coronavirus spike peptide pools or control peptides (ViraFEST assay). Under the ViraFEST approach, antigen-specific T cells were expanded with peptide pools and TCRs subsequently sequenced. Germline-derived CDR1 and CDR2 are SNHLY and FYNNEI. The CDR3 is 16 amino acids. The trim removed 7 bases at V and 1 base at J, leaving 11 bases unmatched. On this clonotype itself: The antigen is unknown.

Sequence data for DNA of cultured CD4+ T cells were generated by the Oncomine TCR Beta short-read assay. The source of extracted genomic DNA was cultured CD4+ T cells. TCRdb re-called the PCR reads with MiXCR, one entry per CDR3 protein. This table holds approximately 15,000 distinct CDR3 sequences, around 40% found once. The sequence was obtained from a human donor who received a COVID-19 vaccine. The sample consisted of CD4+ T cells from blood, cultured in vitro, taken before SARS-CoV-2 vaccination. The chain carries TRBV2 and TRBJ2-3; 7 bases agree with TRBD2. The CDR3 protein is CASISGRAGGTDTQYF. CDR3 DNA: TGTGCCAGCATCAGTGGTAGGGCGGGGGGCACAGATACGCAGTATTTT.